These 28 T cell receptor beta chains were sequenced from one sample in a study of regulatory T cells in long-lasting Graves disease. Library construction for TCR beta used iRepertoire HTBI primers and Arm-PCR of CDR3 regions. TCRdb redid the calling of the multiplex PCR reads with MiXCR, one entry per CDR3 protein. The repertoire holds 300,000 or so distinct CDR3 sequences, with about 19% as singletons. Noted time point: persistent/refractory GD, antithyroid drugs over 5 years with positive TRAb. Scientists built the TCR library using RNA that was extracted from PBMCs. Sequenced material: peripheral blood mononuclear cells (PBMCs), taken when the disease was refractory, from a patient treated with antithyroid drugs. Receptor source: a female donor with Graves disease.

The chain carries TRBV28 and TRBJ2-2, with 7 bases fitting TRBD1. Trimming removed 6 bases from V and 7 bases from J; junction bases left unmatched: 8. Germline-derived CDR1 and CDR2 are MDHEN and SYDVKM. The CDR3 runs to 14 residues. DNA for the CDR3: TGTGCCAGCAGACCGGGACAGCCTGGCGGGGAGCTGTTTTTT. As protein: CASRPGQPGGELFF.

Ten or more counts support this clonotype. V usage is TRBV7-9 and J usage is TRBJ2-2; TRBD2 agrees at 8 bases. Trimming at V came to 5 bases and at J to 1 base, leaving 3 bases not matched to a gene. In germline, CDR1 is SEHNR, CDR2 FQNEAQ (reference sequence). CDR3 size: 15 residues. The CDR3 loop is CASSPLAGNTGELFF. CDR3 DNA sequence: TGTGCCAGCAGCCCTCTAGCGGGGAACACCGGGGAGCTGTTTTTT.

In this sample, this clonotype turned up a few times. The CDR3 loop reads CASSLPVPPKLFF. In DNA form, the CDR3 reads TGTGCCAGCAGCCTCCCGGTCCCCCCCAAACTGTTTTTT. V usage is TRBV7-9 and J usage is TRBJ1-4, with no clear D. There are 13 residues in the CDR3. CDR1 SEHNR and CDR2 FQNEAQ come from the germline V gene (reference sequence). V lost 5 bases, J lost 11 bases, and 15 bases lay in between. Drawing the rest from reference TRBV7-9 and TRBJ1-4, the complete variable domain is DTGVSQNPRHKITKRGQNVTFRCDPISEHNRLYWYRQTLGQGPEFLTYFQNEAQLEKSRLLSDRFSAERPKGSFSTLEIQRTEQGDSAMYLCASSLPVPPKLFFGSGTQLSVL.

This clonotype was observed at least ten times. The chain carries TRBV27 and TRBJ1-5; D not resolved. Germline CDR1 is MNHEY and CDR2 is SMNVEV (reference sequence). Trimming cost V 2 bases and J 6 bases, with 8 bases left between them. This CDR3 spans 13 amino acids. CDR3 in DNA: TGTGCCAGCAGTTTAAATCTAGGTCAGCCCCAGCATTTT. Translating gives CASSLNLGQPQHF.

This clonotype was detected ten times or more. V is TRBV7-2 and J is TRBJ1-2; D not resolved. Trimming removed 1 base at V and 3 bases at J, with 15 bases between. The germline gives CDR1 SGHTA, CDR2 FQGNSA. This CDR3 region has 16 residues. Written as DNA, the CDR3 is TGTGCCAGCAGCTTAGAAGTAGTCGCAGCCCACTATGGCTACACCTTC. Residues: CASSLEVVAAHYGYTF. Filled out from reference TRBV7-2 and TRBJ1-2, the complete variable domain reads GAGVSQSPSNKVTEKGKDVELRCDPISGHTALYWYRQSLGQGLEFLIYFQGNSAPDKSGLPSDRFSAERTGGSVSTLTIQRTQQEDSAVYLCASSLEVVAAHYGYTFGSGTRLTVV.

This clonotype was seen repeatedly, ten times or more. The CDR3 spells CASSPTLAFQETQYF. In DNA form, the CDR3 reads TGTGCCAGCTCACCAACCCTAGCCTTCCAAGAGACCCAGTACTTC. This rearrangement joins TRBV18 to TRBJ2-5, with D maybe TRBD2 (5 bases). Germline lookup yields CDR1 KGHSH and CDR2 LQKENI. The length of the CDR3 is 15 residues. Trimming stripped 2 bases from V and 1 base from J, with 11 bases between.

The sample holds many counts of this clonotype. V and J are TRBV28 and TRBJ2-7, with 7 bases identical to TRBD1. The CDR3 length is 15 residues. Losses at the gene ends were 6 bases for V and 3 bases for J; bases not matched to a gene: 11. From germline, CDR1 is MDHEN and CDR2 SYDVKM. The CDR3 nucleotides are TGTGCCAGCAGCCCCCTCCTGGCAGGGGGCTACGAGCAGTACTTC. Amino acids: CASSPLLAGGYEQYF.

This clonotype was recorded at least ten times. In nucleotides, the CDR3 is TGTGCCAGCAGCTTAGATTTTGTGTTACAGGAAGCTTTCTTT. This translates into CASSLDFVLQEAFF. The gene calls are TRBV11-2 and TRBJ1-1; no clear D. Deletions cut 0 bases from V and 8 bases from J, with 13 bases between. The CDR3 contains 14 residues. Germline values: CDR1 SGHAT, CDR2 FQNNGV.

The chain joins TRBV14 to TRBJ2-5, with 9 positions matching TRBD2. J lost 5 bases, V lost 4 bases, and 11 bases had no gene match. In germline, CDR1 is SGHDN, CDR2 FVKESK. This CDR3 is 16 amino acids long. The CDR3 spells CASSPLAGGPVETQYF. In DNA, the CDR3 is TGTGCCAGCAGCCCTTTGGCGGGGGGGCCTGTTGAGACCCAGTACTTC.

The chain combines TRBV9 with TRBJ2-1; unclear D gene. Germline CDR1 reads SGDLS; CDR2 reads YYNGEE. This CDR3 comprises 14 residues. V dropped 0 bases and J dropped 7 bases, with 11 bases sitting between them. In nucleotides, the CDR3 is TGTGCCAGCAGCGTAGGCGGAATGCCTAATGAGCAGTTCTTC. Protein sequence: CASSVGGMPNEQFF.

This clonotype was observed at least ten times. Compared with germline, one end of the junction differs, possibly owing to a read error. This sequence joins TRBV11-2 and TRBJ2-5; no definite D call. Germline CDR1 is SGHAT and CDR2 is FQNNGV. The CDR3 has 13 residues. The CDR3: CAGSLGYQETQYF. CDR3 bases: TGTGCCGGCAGCTTAGGCTACCAAGAGACCCAGTACTTC. The whole variable domain, filled in from reference TRBV11-2 and TRBJ2-5, reads EAGVAQSPRYKIIEKRQSVAFWCNPISGHATLYWYQQILGQGPKLLIQFQNNGVVDDSQLPKDRFSAERLKGVDSTLKIQPAKLEDSAVYLCAGSLGYQETQYFGPGTRLLVL.

The J gene is TRBJ1-1, the V gene TRBV9, with a possible D match to TRBD1 (6 bases). Germline V lookup: CDR1 SGDLS, CDR2 YYNGEE. The CDR3 contains 14 residues. Between the trimmed V and J ends, which lost 3 bases and 6 bases, there was a span of 15 bases. The DNA for the CDR3 is TGTGCCAGCAGCGGCGAAGGGGGGGGGGCTGAAGCTTTCTTT. Translating it yields CASSGEGGGAEAFF.

Note on this clonotype: This may be a read error: a much more frequent sequence differs by one nucleotide. The chain is built from TRBV30 and TRBJ1-2; D is perhaps TRBD1 (5 bases). Looked up from germline, CDR1 is GTSNPN and CDR2 is SVGIG (reference sequence). V was clipped by 4 bases and J by 7 bases, with 13 bases between them. This CDR3 spans 12 amino acids. In nucleotides, the CDR3 is TGTGCCTGGAACGAGGGACGCTTTGGCTACACCTTC. This encodes CAWNEGRFGYTF.

This clonotype was counted many times. This chain connects TRBV20-1 to TRBJ2-5, with D possibly matching TRBD1 (6 bases). The germline V gene has CDR1 DFQATT and CDR2 SNEGSKA (reference sequence). Trimming took 3 bases from V and 5 from J, leaving 13 bases between them. CDR3 length: 13 amino acids. CDR3 amino acids: CSASAGGRETQYF. The CDR3 coding sequence is TGCAGTGCTAGTGCTGGGGGCCGGGAGACCCAGTACTTC.

This clonotype was detected only a few times. The chain is built from TRBV19 and TRBJ1-1; a possible D gene is TRBD1 (5 bases). Deletions cut 5 bases from V and 5 bases from J, with 9 bases between. Germline assignment: CDR1 LNHDA and CDR2 SQIVND (reference sequence). The CDR3 covers 12 residues. The CDR3: CASSVGGTEAFF. CDR3 nucleotides: TGTGCCAGTAGTGTTGGGGGGACTGAAGCTTTCTTT.

At least ten counts were recorded for this clonotype. The chain couples TRBV6-5 to TRBJ2-7, with 8 bases matching TRBD1. Germline assignment: CDR1 MNHEY and CDR2 SVGAGI. This CDR3 contains 14 residues. Losses at the gene ends were 2 bases for V and 9 bases for J; bases not matched to a gene: 9. The CDR3 DNA sequence: TGTGCCAGCAGTTACCGGGACAGGCATCGTTGGCAGTACTTC. It yields the protein CASSYRDRHRWQYF.

This clonotype came up a few times. The V and J genes are TRBV6-2 or TRBV6-3 and TRBJ1-1, with D perhaps TRBD1 (6 bases). The germline gives CDR1 MNHEY, CDR2 SVGEGT. V was clipped by 6 bases and J by 5 bases, with 28 bases between them. The CDR3 is 18 residues long. This CDR3 reads CASSKRPLWGALGTEAFF. In DNA form, the CDR3 reads TGTGCCAGCAGCAAAAGACCCCTCTGGGGGGCATTGGGAACTGAAGCTTTCTTT.

The chain carries TRBV20-1 and TRBJ1-1; D ambiguous. Per germline, CDR1 DFQATT and CDR2 SNEGSKA (reference sequence). The CDR3 covers 16 residues. The germline V and J ends were trimmed by 0 bases and 0 bases, with 14 bases remaining between them. The CDR3 reads CSARDIYEDMNTEAFF. The CDR3 bases are TGCAGTGCTAGAGATATTTACGAAGACATGAACACTGAAGCTTTCTTT.

Worth noting for this clonotype: The junction differs from germline at one of its ends, possibly a read error. The chain recombines TRBV5-4 with TRBJ2-7; 9 bases are a match to TRBD2. CDR3 length: 14 residues. From germline, CDR1 is SGHNT and CDR2 YYREEE (reference sequence). The CDR3 loop reads CAGSWGGVLAGQYF. CDR3 bases: TGTGCCGGCAGCTGGGGGGGAGTACTAGCGGGGCAGTACTTC.

This clonotype was picked up one time. V usage is TRBV15 and J usage is TRBJ2-5, with unresolved D. Per germline, CDR1 LNHNV and CDR2 YYDKDF (reference sequence). CDR3 length: 15 amino acids. Trimming pared 3 bases from V and 4 bases from J, leaving 15 bases between. The CDR3, as DNA: TGTGCCACCAGCAGCCGCCTTAACCAGAGAGAGACCCAGTACTTC. Protein sequence: CATSSRLNQRETQYF.

This clonotype has only a few counts. The chain has TRBV7-9 and TRBJ2-6; 7 nucleotides agree with TRBD2. Unmatched junction bases numbered 14, after V lost 11 bases and J lost 4 bases. The CDR3 sequence is 16 residues long. The germline CDR1 and CDR2 sequences are SEHNR and FQNEAQ (reference sequence). The CDR3 nucleotides read TGTGCCGGGGGACTATCTGCAGTGAAGGGGGCCAACGTCCTGACTTTC. It translates to CAGGLSAVKGANVLTF.

The chain is built from TRBV7-9 and TRBJ1-4; possibly TRBD1 for D (6 bases). Trimming cost V 6 bases and J 7 bases, with 18 bases left between them. Germline V gene data show CDR1 as SEHNR and CDR2 as FQNEAQ (reference sequence). This CDR3 is built from 15 residues. Here the CDR3 DNA reads TGTGCCAGCAGACCCACAGGGAAAAGGGGTGAAAAACTGTTTTTT. Amino acids: CASRPTGKRGEKLFF.

This clonotype was observed many times. The chain joins TRBV12-3 or TRBV12-4 to TRBJ2-2; D unclear. Trimming pared 2 bases from V and 1 base from J, leaving 5 bases between. This CDR3 is built from 14 residues. The CDR3 spells CASSLTRNTGELFF. In DNA, the CDR3 is TGTGCCAGCAGTTTAACACGGAACACCGGGGAGCTGTTTTTT.

The chain recombines TRBV19 with TRBJ1-2, with unresolved D. The V end was cut by 7 bases, the J end by 5 bases, with 11 bases between. Germline values: CDR1 LNHDA, CDR2 SQIVND (reference sequence). This CDR3 region has 12 residues. CDR3 coding DNA: TGTGCCAGTACCCAAGACATATATGGCTACACCTTC. The encoded protein is CASTQDIYGYTF.

This clonotype occurred many times. The rearrangement uses TRBV12-5 and TRBJ2-7; TRBD2 might be the D (6 bases). This CDR3 has 13 amino acids. Germline lookup yields CDR1 LGHNT and CDR2 FRNRAP. Trimming cost V 4 bases and J 7 bases, with 14 bases left between them. The CDR3 sequence: CASGSSGTVEQYF. The CDR3 DNA follows: TGTGCTAGTGGTTCGTCCGGGACTGTGGAGCAGTACTTC.

The V call is TRBV20-1, the J call TRBJ1-2; possibly TRBD1 for D (6 bases). The CDR3 contains 12 residues. CDR1 is DFQATT, CDR2 SNEGSKA, per germline (reference sequence). The ends were cut back, 6 bases at V and 4 bases at J, with 12 bases in the middle. The CDR3 protein is CSAWTAGYGYTF. DNA of the CDR3: TGCAGTGCGTGGACAGCCGGCTATGGCTACACCTTC.

The rearrangement links TRBV6-2 or TRBV6-3 to TRBJ2-1, with D uncertain. The V and J ends lost 8 bases and 3 bases respectively, with 11 bases between them. CDR3 length: 13 residues. Germline V CDR1 and CDR2: MNHEY, SVGEGT. Written as DNA, the CDR3 is TGTGCCAGCGTTGGAGAAGTCTACAATGAGCAGTTCTTC. Translation gives CASVGEVYNEQFF.

As for this clonotype: This may arise from a read error, as a much more abundant clone is one base away. This chain uses TRBV5-1 with TRBJ1-2, with a weak D call TRBD1 (6 bases). CDR1 and CDR2 (germline): SGHRS, YFSETQ. The CDR3 spans 13 residues. Trimming cost V 0 bases and J 8 bases, with 11 bases left between them. The CDR3 region has the DNA TGCGCCAGCAGCTTGGCCTCAGGGGTAGGCTACACCTTC. It translates to CASSLASGVGYTF.